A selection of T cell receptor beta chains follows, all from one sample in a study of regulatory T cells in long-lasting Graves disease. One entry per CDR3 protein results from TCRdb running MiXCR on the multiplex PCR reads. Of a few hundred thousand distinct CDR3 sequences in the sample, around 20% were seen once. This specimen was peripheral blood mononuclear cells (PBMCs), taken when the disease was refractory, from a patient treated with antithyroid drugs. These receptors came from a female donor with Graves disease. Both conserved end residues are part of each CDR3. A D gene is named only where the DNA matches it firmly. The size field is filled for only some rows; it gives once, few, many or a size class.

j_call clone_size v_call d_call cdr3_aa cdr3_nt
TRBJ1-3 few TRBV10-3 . CAISESEGNTIYF TGTGCCATCAGTGAGTCGGAGGGAAACACCATATATTTT
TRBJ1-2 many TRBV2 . CATESRREANGYTF TGTGCCACAGAATCGCGTAGGGAGGCAAACGGCTACACCTTC
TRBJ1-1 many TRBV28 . CASSFSGVNTEAFF TGTGCCAGCAGCTTCTCCGGGGTGAACACTGAAGCTTTCTTT
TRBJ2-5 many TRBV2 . CASSEGTGPESQYF TGTGCCAGCAGTGAAGGAACGGGGCCGGAGTCCCAGTACTTC
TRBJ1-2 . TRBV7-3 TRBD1 CASSLTGQDYGYTF TGTGCCAGCAGCTTAACGGGACAGGACTATGGCTACACCTTC
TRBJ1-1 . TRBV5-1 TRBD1 CASSLTGKQSGTEAFF TGCGCCAGCAGTTTGACAGGGAAGCAATCTGGCACTGAAGCTTTCTTT
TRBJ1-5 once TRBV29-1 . CSVGGNNQPQHF TGCAGCGTGGGGGGGAACAATCAGCCCCAGCATTTT
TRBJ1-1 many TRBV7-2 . CASSFSPGNTEAFF TGTGCCAGCAGCTTTAGCCCAGGGAACACTGAAGCTTTCTTT
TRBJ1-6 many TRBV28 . CASSLSQNSPLHF TGTGCCAGCAGCCTTTCACAAAATTCACCCCTCCACTTT
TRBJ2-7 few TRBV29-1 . CSVKEGAYEQYF TGCAGCGTTAAAGAAGGGGCCTACGAGCAGTACTTC
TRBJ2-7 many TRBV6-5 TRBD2 CASSYFPLSSGKSYEQYF TGTGCCAGCAGTTACTTCCCCTTGTCTAGCGGGAAGTCCTACGAGCAGTACTTC
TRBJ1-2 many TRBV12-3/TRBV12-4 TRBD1 CASSLLVRDSPYGYTF TGTGCCAGCAGTTTGTTAGTCCGGGACAGCCCATATGGCTACACCTTC
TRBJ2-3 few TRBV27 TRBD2 CASRPGLVGTSRTQYF TGTGCCAGCAGACCGGGACTAGTAGGGACTAGTAGGACGCAGTATTTT
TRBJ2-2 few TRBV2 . CASSGGGELFF TGTGCCAGCAGTGGGGGCGGGGAGCTGTTTTTT
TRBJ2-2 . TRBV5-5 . CASSLVQYTGELFF TGTGCCAGCAGCTTGGTACAGTACACCGGGGAGCTGTTTTTT
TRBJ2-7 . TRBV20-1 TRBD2 CSARGRTSGKPYEQYF TGCAGTGCTAGGGGTCGAACTAGCGGCAAACCCTACGAGCAGTACTTC
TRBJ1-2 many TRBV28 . CASSSFDTLGGYTF TGTGCCAGCAGTTCCTTCGACACCTTGGGGGGCTACACCTTC
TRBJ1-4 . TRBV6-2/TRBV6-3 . CASSTGNRHEKLFF TGTGCCAGCAGTACCGGGAATCGGCATGAAAAACTGTTTTTT
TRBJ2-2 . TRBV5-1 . CASSPPGGAGTGELFF TGCGCCAGCAGCCCACCCGGGGGTGCCGGCACCGGGGAGCTGTTTTTT
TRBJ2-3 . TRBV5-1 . CASSLSQNTDTQYF TGCGCCAGCAGCTTAAGCCAGAACACAGATACGCAGTATTTT
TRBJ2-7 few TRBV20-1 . CSARDRGAVYEQYF TGCAGTGCTAGAGATCGAGGAGCGGTTTACGAGCAGTACTTC
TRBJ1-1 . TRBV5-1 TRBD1 CASSQGTGHTEAFF TGCGCCAGCAGCCAAGGGACAGGGCACACTGAAGCTTTCTTT
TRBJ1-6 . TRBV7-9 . CAVESSYNSPLHF TGTGCCGTCGAGAGCTCCTATAATTCACCCCTCCACTTT
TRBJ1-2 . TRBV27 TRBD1 CASSLSGRQGKTNYGYTF TGTGCCAGCAGTTTATCCGGACGACAGGGGAAGACTAACTATGGCTACACCTTC